These 20 T cell receptor beta chains were sequenced from one sample in a study of shared clonotypes between healthy human individuals. Assay used: immunoSEQ multiplex PCR; TCRdb lists only in-frame clones, some missing. The sample comprises about 2.4 million clones, around 90% of which are singletons, and roughly 0.15% rests with the top ten. What was sequenced was naive CD4+ T cells sorted from blood. Sample subset: CD45RA+ positively selected. The receptor set was obtained from a man younger than 35 in good health.

This sequence joins TRBV19 and TRBJ2-7, with D tentatively TRBD1 or TRBD2 (5 bases each). Trimming left V 3 bases short and J 0 bases short, with 12 bases between. The CDR3 covers 15 residues. The germline gives CDR1 LNHDA, CDR2 SQIVND (reference sequence). CDR3 sequence reads: CASSIPGTSSYEQYF. In nucleotides, the CDR3 is TGTGCCAGTAGTATCCCGGGGACGAGCTCCTACGAGCAGTACTTC.

As for this clone: Within the sample, other DNA sequences also encode this same CDR3. J is TRBJ1-2 and V is TRBV28, with TRBD1 as a possible D gene (6 bases). The CDR3 loop spans 13 amino acids. Trimming stripped 2 bases from V and 2 bases from J, with 6 bases between. Per the germline V gene, CDR1 is MDHEN and CDR2 is SYDVKM. The CDR3 protein is CASSLGQNYGYTF. For the CDR3, the DNA is TGTGCCAGCAGTTTAGGACAGAACTATGGCTACACCTTC.

A note on this clone: Other DNA sequences of this sample code for an identical CDR3. The chain links TRBV6-5 to TRBJ1-3; D might be TRBD1 (5 bases). This CDR3 contains 15 residues. The germline V gene has CDR1 MNHEY and CDR2 SVGAGI. V was pared by 2 bases and J by 4 bases, with 12 bases between. The CDR3 here is CASSYLGGGGNTIYF. The CDR3 coding sequence is TGTGCCAGCAGTTACCTGGGTGGGGGGGGAAACACCATATATTTT.

This chain uses TRBV5-4 with TRBJ2-7; a weak D match, TRBD2 (5 bases). This CDR3 has 12 residues. The germline V gene has CDR1 SGHNT and CDR2 YYREEE (reference sequence). Trimming removed 3 bases at V and 6 bases at J, with 10 bases between. This CDR3 is CASSSDWGEQYF. As DNA, the CDR3 is TGTGCCAGCAGCTCGGACTGGGGCGAGCAGTACTTC.

The chain is built from TRBV10-2 and TRBJ2-1; possibly TRBD2 for D (5 bases). This CDR3 is built from 16 residues. From germline, CDR1 is WSHSY and CDR2 SAAADI. V gave up 4 bases and J gave up 4 bases, with 17 bases separating them. The CDR3 nucleotides are TGCGCCAGCAGTGGGAGGCTAAAGACAAGTTACAATGAGCAGTTCTTC. Protein sequence: CASSGRLKTSYNEQFF.

V gene TRBV6-5 combines with J gene TRBJ2-1; D is perhaps TRBD2 (5 bases). V was clipped by 7 bases and J by 7 bases, with 11 bases between them. Germline loops: CDR1 MNHEY, CDR2 SVGAGI. The CDR3 length is 12 residues. CDR3 DNA sequence: TGTGCCAGCATTTCCACGGGAAATGAGCAGTTCTTC. It yields the protein CASISTGNEQFF.

V gene TRBV4-1 combines with J gene TRBJ1-2; TRBD1 might be the D (5 bases). The V end was cut by 0 bases, the J end by 5 bases, with 13 bases between. CDR1 and CDR2 from the germline V gene are MGHRA and YSYEKL. This CDR3 contains 15 residues. Written as DNA, the CDR3 is TGCGCCAGCAGCCAAGATGGGGGGATCGGATATGGCTACACCTTC. Its translation is CASSQDGGIGYGYTF.

The chain has TRBV10-1 and TRBJ2-1; 12 nucleotides agree with TRBD2. The CDR3 has 15 residues. Per germline, CDR1 WNHNN and CDR2 SYGVQD (reference sequence). The ends lost 5 bases at V and 5 bases at J; junction bases unmatched: 4. The CDR3 DNA is TGCGCCAGCAGTACCGGACTAGCGGGACACAATGAGCAGTTCTTC. Its protein is CASSTGLAGHNEQFF.

In regard to this clone: Other DNA sequences in the sample encode the same CDR3. This chain connects TRBV19 to TRBJ1-2; no clear D. Germline CDR1 is LNHDA and CDR2 is SQIVND (reference sequence). V lost 7 bases and J lost 1, with 4 bases in between. This CDR3 is built from 11 residues. The CDR3 DNA sequence: TGTGCCAGTAACAGTAACTATGGCTACACCTTC. Its protein is CASNSNYGYTF.

The chain couples TRBV5-1 to TRBJ1-1; weak D call: TRBD1 (6 bases). Germline CDR1 reads SGHRS; CDR2 reads YFSETQ. This CDR3 comprises 14 residues. Trimming removed 0 bases from V and 7 bases from J, with 13 bases in between. This chain's CDR3 is CASSLAWGAGEAFF. CDR3 nucleotide sequence: TGCGCCAGCAGCTTGGCCTGGGGGGCGGGTGAAGCTTTCTTT.

As to this clone: Additional DNA sequences in this sample encode the identical CDR3. The gene calls are TRBV15 and TRBJ1-1; D unresolved. Trimming took 0 bases from V and 3 from J, leaving 5 bases between them. The germline V gene has CDR1 LNHNV and CDR2 YYDKDF (reference sequence). The CDR3 has 13 amino acids. Here the CDR3 reads CATSRDSDTEAFF. Written as DNA, the CDR3 is TGTGCCACCAGCAGAGATTCCGACACTGAAGCTTTCTTT.

In regard to this clone: Different DNA sequences within this sample yield the same CDR3. This sequence joins TRBV18 and TRBJ2-7, with D tentatively TRBD1 or TRBD2 (5 bases each). The CDR3 runs to 14 residues. Trimming stripped 6 bases from V and 1 base from J, with 13 bases between. The germline CDR1 and CDR2 sequences are KGHSH and LQKENI. The CDR3 nucleotides are TGTGCCAGCTCCCCTACCGGGACGTCCTACGAGCAGTACTTC. It encodes CASSPTGTSYEQYF.

The chain carries TRBV12-5 and TRBJ2-1, with TRBD2 matching 8 bases. The CDR3 length is 18 residues. Per germline, CDR1 LGHNT and CDR2 FRNRAP. V lost 0 bases and J lost 2; bases outside the gene matches: 9. CDR3 sequence (DNA): TGTGCTAGTGGTTTGGTACTAGGGACTAGAGTTCCCTACAATGAGCAGTTCTTC. Protein sequence: CASGLVLGTRVPYNEQFF.

Of note for this clone: The sample carries other DNA sequences with the same CDR3. This chain links TRBV11-2 with TRBJ1-2; 7 bases match TRBD1. The CDR3 runs 14 residues. V lost 4 bases and J lost 4; bases outside the gene matches: 6. Per germline, CDR1 SGHAT and CDR2 FQNNGV. The CDR3 DNA reads TGTGCCAGCAGCTCGCTCAGGGGGGGCTATGGCTACACCTTC. Protein sequence: CASSSLRGGYGYTF. Using reference TRBV11-2 and TRBJ1-2 for the parts outside the CDR3, the full variable domain is EAGVAQSPRYKIIEKRQSVAFWCNPISGHATLYWYQQILGQGPKLLIQFQNNGVVDDSQLPKDRFSAERLKGVDSTLKIQPAKLEDSAVYLCASSSLRGGYGYTFGSGTRLTVV.

The chain combines TRBV6-1 with TRBJ1-2; 7 nucleotides align to TRBD1. This CDR3 spans 14 amino acids. V shed 4 bases, J shed 7 bases, and the junction held 9 bases outside the gene matches. CDR1 is MNHNS and CDR2 is SASEGT in the germline V gene. CDR3 sequence (DNA): TGTGCCAGCAGTGGATTGACAGGGCTAGTTGGCTACACCTTC. This sequence encodes CASSGLTGLVGYTF.

This clone was detected a few times. The junction departs from the called germline gene at one end, perhaps through a read error. The chain carries TRBV25-1 and TRBJ2-4; possible D gene TRBD2, 6 bases. This CDR3 comprises 12 residues. In germline, CDR1 is MGHDK, CDR2 SYGVNS. Written as DNA, the CDR3 is TGTGCCAGCAGTGAAAATGAGGGACTCAAGAACTTC. This gives the protein CASSENEGLKNF.

The rearrangement uses TRBV7-7 and TRBJ1-5, with D possibly TRBD1 on 5 matching bases. Germline V gene sequence: CDR1 SSHAT, CDR2 FNYEAQ (reference sequence). This CDR3 has 14 residues. This chain's CDR3 is CASRRGWGNQPQHF. CDR3 sequence (DNA): TGTGCTAGCCGGCGGGGCTGGGGAAATCAGCCCCAGCATTTT. The full variable domain, completed using reference TRBV7-7 and TRBJ1-5, is GAGVSQSPRYKVTKRGQDVTLRCDPISSHATLYWYQQALGQGPEFLTYFNYEAQPDKSGLPSDRFSAERPEGSISTLTIQRTEQRDSAMYRCASRRGWGNQPQHFGDGTRLSIL.

J is TRBJ1-6 and V is TRBV6-1, with D hard to call. The CDR3 spans 15 residues. Germline CDR1 MNHNS, CDR2 SASEGT. V gave up 8 bases and J gave up 0 bases, with 11 bases separating them. The DNA of the CDR3 is TGTGCCAGCGGTGGGTGGAGCTCCTATAATTCACCCCTCCACTTT. Translated: CASGGWSSYNSPLHF.

With respect to this clone: The same CDR3 is also encoded by other DNA sequences in this sample. This chain connects TRBV7-9 to TRBJ2-5, with D unresolved. CDR3 length: 14 amino acids. Trimming cost V 5 bases and J 5 bases, with 15 bases left between them. Germline V lookup: CDR1 SEHNR, CDR2 FQNEAQ (reference sequence). The CDR3 here is CASSPSGSQETQYF. The CDR3 DNA follows: TGTGCCAGCAGCCCCTCGGGTAGCCAGGAGACCCAGTACTTC.

This clone was picked up one time. The chain links TRBV4-3 to TRBJ2-3; no clear D gene. There are 17 residues in the CDR3. V was shortened by 5 bases and J by 0 bases, with 18 bases between the two germline ends. Germline CDR1 LGHNA, CDR2 YSLEER. CDR3 coding DNA: TGCGCCAGCAGCGTGGTATACTCGTTATGGAGCACAGATACGCAGTATTTT. It translates to CASSVVYSLWSTDTQYF.